Following are 14 T cell receptor beta chains from one sample sequenced in a study of blood T cells in healthy people across ages. For the second PCR, which ran for roughly 7 to 11 cycles, a sample-barcoded 5' primer and a J-beta primer mix were used. Each CDR3 protein gets one entry after TCRdb re-called the 5' RACE reads with MiXCR. Among roughly 800,000 distinct CDR3 sequences, around 36% were seen once, and the ten largest hold roughly 13%. Specimen: blood. These receptors were collected from a man younger than 35 in good health.

Only a few counts were recorded for this clonotype. The rearrangement joins TRBV2 to TRBJ1-4; perhaps TRBD1 as D (5 bases). Between the trimmed V and J ends, which lost 7 bases and 8 bases, there was a span of 14 bases. The CDR3 length is 13 residues. In germline, CDR1 is SNHLY, CDR2 FYNNEI. The CDR3 loop reads CASKSAGSEKLFF. The CDR3 DNA sequence: TGTGCCAGCAAATCGGCAGGGTCCGAAAAACTGTTTTTT.

The chain carries TRBV7-2 and TRBJ1-2; 7 bases fit TRBD1. CDR1 and CDR2 from the germline V gene are SGHTA and FQGNSA. Trimming took 5 bases from V and 5 from J; bases not matched to a gene: 8. The CDR3 is 14 residues long. The CDR3: CASSIIDRVYGYTF. CDR3 coding DNA: TGTGCCAGCAGCATTATAGACAGGGTTTATGGCTACACCTTC.

This clonotype was counted ten times or more. The rearrangement uses TRBV6-2 or TRBV6-3 and TRBJ2-7, with TRBD2 identical over 7 bases. After removal of 2 bases from V and 0 bases from J, the junction contained 4 bases not matched to a gene. Germline lookup yields CDR1 MNHEY and CDR2 SVGEGT. This CDR3 spans 15 amino acids. CDR3 bases: TGTGCCAGCAGTTACGGGGCGGGGGACTCCTACGAGCAGTACTTC. Protein sequence: CASSYGAGDSYEQYF.

About this clonotype: A much larger clone differs by one base, so this may be a read error. The V gene is TRBV4-1, the J gene TRBJ2-1; D ambiguous. V gave up 0 bases and J gave up 9 bases, with 12 bases separating them. Germline lookup yields CDR1 MGHRA and CDR2 YSYEKL. CDR3 length: 14 amino acids. The CDR3 sequence: CASSQESNDGEQFF. DNA of the CDR3: TGCGCCAGCAGCCAAGAGTCTAATGACGGTGAGCAGTTCTTC.

The gene calls are TRBV15 and TRBJ2-7; D possibly matches TRBD1 or TRBD2 (5 bases each). This CDR3 is 15 amino acids long. The V gene's germline CDR1 is LNHNV and CDR2 YYDKDF (reference sequence). Trimming shortened V by 0 bases and J by 3 bases, and 12 bases separated the two germline ends. The CDR3 DNA reads as TGTGCCACCAGCAGAGATCCGGGACCGATCTACGAGCAGTACTTC. This encodes CATSRDPGPIYEQYF.

The rearrangement links TRBV20-1 to TRBJ1-1; D remains ambiguous. Per germline, CDR1 DFQATT and CDR2 SNEGSKA (reference sequence). The CDR3 is 14 residues long. V was pared by 2 bases and J by 1 base, with 11 bases between. The CDR3 spells CSARTDGGNTEAFF. The CDR3 DNA reads TGCAGTGCTAGAACGGATGGAGGGAACACTGAAGCTTTCTTT.

About this clonotype: Just one base apart from a much larger clone, this may be a read error. This chain uses TRBV5-1 with TRBJ1-2; TRBD1 matches 9 bases. The CDR3 runs to 14 residues. The germline V gene encodes CDR1 SGHRS and CDR2 YFSETQ. V lost 4 bases, J lost 6 bases, and 7 bases stayed unmatched. CDR3 residues: CASSPGQGRDGYTF. The CDR3 DNA is TGCGCCAGCAGCCCCGGACAGGGGAGGGATGGCTACACCTTC.

This clonotype was recorded a few times. This chain joins TRBV5-1 and TRBJ1-1; D uncertain. CDR1 is SGHRS, CDR2 YFSETQ, per germline. V lost 2 bases and J 4 bases, leaving 9 bases between the germline ends. The CDR3 is 13 residues long. As DNA, the CDR3 is TGCGCCAGCAGCTTCGTGGTAAGCACTGAAGCTTTCTTT. It yields the protein CASSFVVSTEAFF.

The chain has TRBV12-3 or TRBV12-4 and TRBJ1-1; a weak D match, TRBD1 (5 bases). This CDR3 has 14 amino acids. V lost 6 bases to trimming and J lost 4 bases, with 15 bases between them. This CDR3 reads CASRAGTVGTEAFF. The CDR3 bases are TGTGCCAGCAGAGCCGGGACGGTGGGCACTGAAGCTTTCTTT.

A word on this clonotype: A read error may explain this, as a much larger clone is one base away. The chain has TRBV7-2 and TRBJ1-2; D remains ambiguous. The CDR3 runs 12 residues. Germline V lookup: CDR1 SGHTA, CDR2 FQGNSA. V was shortened by 2 bases and J by 1 base, with 2 bases between the two germline ends. The CDR3: CASSLYNYGYTF. The CDR3 DNA reads as TGTGCCAGCAGCTTATATAACTATGGCTACACCTTC.

With regard to this clonotype: The junction differs from germline at one of its ends, possibly a read error. This chain connects TRBV2 to TRBJ2-5, with a tentative D call TRBD1 (6 bases). The CDR3 has 17 residues. Germline V gene sequence: CDR1 SNHLY, CDR2 FYNNEI. The CDR3 here is CASREGRGGPQQETQYF. The DNA for the CDR3 is TGTGCCAGCCGTGAGGGCAGGGGCGGTCCGCAGCAAGAGACCCAGTACTTC.

This clonotype was detected ten times or more. This sequence joins TRBV4-2 and TRBJ2-5; 7 bases fit TRBD2. This CDR3 has 14 residues. The germline V gene has CDR1 LGHNA and CDR2 YNFKEQ. V trimming: 1 base; J trimming: 5 bases; junction bases outside the gene matches: 4. The CDR3 loop reads CASSQVGLSETQYF. The CDR3 DNA reads TGTGCCAGCAGCCAAGTGGGACTATCGGAGACCCAGTACTTC.

This clonotype has more than one count but fewer than ten. The chain recombines TRBV9 with TRBJ2-6; D might be TRBD2 (6 bases). The CDR3 covers 15 residues. Deletions cut 3 bases from V and 4 bases from J, with 11 bases between. Germline-derived CDR1 and CDR2 are SGDLS and YYNGEE. CDR3 DNA sequence: TGTGCCAGCAGCGCCTCAGGGAGGGGGGCCAACGTCCTGACTTTC. Translating it yields CASSASGRGANVLTF.

Notes on this clonotype: This could be a read error, since a much larger clone is one nucleotide away. The chain combines TRBV4-3 with TRBJ2-3, with D possibly matching TRBD1 (6 bases). CDR1 and CDR2 from the germline V gene are LGHNA and YSLEER. With 0 bases removed from V and 8 bases from J, the gap between germline ends came to 9 bases. The CDR3 covers 13 residues. This CDR3 is CASSQEDRGTQYF. Here the CDR3 DNA reads TGCGCCAGCAGCCAAGAGGACAGAGGTACGCAGTATTTT.